Presented here are 16 T cell receptor beta chains from one specimen sequenced in a study of Ad26.COV2.S vaccination and SARS-CoV-2 variants. Method: immunoSEQ multiplex PCR; TCRdb's copy keeps in-frame clones and lacks some. Counted here are about 680,000 clones, about 90% occurring once; the ten biggest clones make up approximately 1.5%. Treatment denoted: some 19 received Ad26.COV2.S at low or high dose, single or two shots; about 5 received placebo; per-sample allocation not given. Samples came from day 63 after the first vaccine or placebo injection. Specimen: peripheral blood, collected in a trial of Ad26.COV2.S vaccine versus placebo. These receptors all stem from a person between 18 and 65 years old who received the Ad26.COV2.S COVID-19 vaccine or a placebo.

The rearrangement uses TRBV19 and TRBJ2-5, with D perhaps matching TRBD1 or TRBD2 (7 bases each). Per germline, CDR1 LNHDA and CDR2 SQIVND (reference sequence). The CDR3 has 15 amino acids. V was clipped by 5 bases and J by 9 bases, with 22 bases between them. This CDR3 reads CASSPRGGGPGPQYF. The CDR3 DNA is TGTGCCAGTAGTCCCAGGGGAGGGGGCCCCGGTCCCCAGTACTTC.

The chain links TRBV10-1 to TRBJ1-1; no firm D call. Germline V gene data show CDR1 as WNHNN and CDR2 as SYGVQD (reference sequence). V was clipped by 2 bases and J by 4 bases, with 2 bases between them. The CDR3 contains 11 residues. The CDR3 region has the DNA TGCGCCAGCAGTGAGGGCACTGAAGCTTTCTTT. It yields the protein CASSEGTEAFF.

The CDR3 loop is CASSLRSDTEAFF. The CDR3 nucleotides are TGCGCCAGCAGCTTGCGGAGTGACACTGAAGCTTTCTTT. The rearrangement links TRBV5-1 to TRBJ1-1; D unresolved. This CDR3 is built from 13 residues. Deletions cut 1 base from V and 3 bases from J, with 7 bases between. Germline values: CDR1 SGHRS, CDR2 YFSETQ. The variable domain in full, with the rest retrieved from reference TRBV5-1 and TRBJ1-1, is KAGVTQTPRYLIKTRGQQVTLSCSPISGHRSVSWYQQTPGQGLQFLFEYFSETQRNKGNFPGRFSGRQFSNSRSEMNVSTLELGDSALYLCASSLRSDTEAFFGQGTRLTVV.

Concerning this clone itself: Other DNA sequences in this specimen translate into the identical CDR3. V usage is TRBV30 and J usage is TRBJ2-3, with D uncertain. The CDR3 is 11 amino acids. The germline V and J ends were trimmed by 1 base and 5 bases, with 4 bases remaining between them. Germline-derived CDR1 and CDR2 are GTSNPN and SVGIG (reference sequence). CDR3 in DNA: TGTGCCTGGAGTGGAGGAGATACGCAGTATTTT. Translating it yields CAWSGGDTQYF.

The chain carries TRBV6-2 or TRBV6-3 and TRBJ2-6; the match to TRBD2 covers 9 bases. The CDR3 is 21 residues long. With V trimmed by 2 bases and J by 0 bases, 14 bases remained unmatched. Germline V gene lookup returns CDR1 MNHEY and CDR2 SVGEGT. In DNA, the CDR3 is TGTGCCAGCAGTTACCCCCGTGGTAGCGGGGGCCCAAGCTCTGGGGCCAACGTCCTGACTTTC. Protein sequence: CASSYPRGSGGPSSGANVLTF.

This clone was picked up one time. The chain uses TRBV27 and TRBJ2-1; 7 bases are shared with TRBD2. Germline V lookup: CDR1 MNHEY, CDR2 SMNVEV (reference sequence). This CDR3 comprises 16 residues. With V trimmed by 5 bases and J by 1 base, 8 bases remained unmatched. The CDR3: CASSPSGLRSYNEQFF. The DNA for the CDR3 is TGTGCCAGCAGTCCGTCGGGACTACGTTCCTACAATGAGCAGTTCTTC.

The rearrangement uses TRBV13 and TRBJ1-1; the match to TRBD1 covers 7 bases. J gave up 2 bases and V 3 bases, and 3 bases lay outside the gene matches. The germline V gene encodes CDR1 PRHDT and CDR2 FYEKMQ (reference sequence). This CDR3 is 14 amino acids long. This CDR3 is CASSFRDSNTEAFF. The DNA of the CDR3 is TGTGCCAGCAGCTTTCGGGACAGCAACACTGAAGCTTTCTTT.

The count of this clone is one. The chain links TRBV14 to TRBJ2-1, with TRBD2 matching over 7 bases. In germline, CDR1 is SGHDN, CDR2 FVKESK. V shed 1 base and J 2 bases; nucleotides not matched to a gene: 5. The CDR3 loop spans 16 amino acids. CDR3 sequence: CASSQGGGAPYNEQFF. Written as DNA, the CDR3 is TGTGCCAGCAGCCAAGGGGGGGGAGCCCCCTACAATGAGCAGTTCTTC.

The V gene is TRBV5-6, the J gene TRBJ1-1; D perhaps matches TRBD1 (6 bases). Trimming left V 6 bases short and J 0 bases short, with 18 bases between. The CDR3 totals 16 residues. The V gene's germline CDR1 is SGHDT and CDR2 YYEEEE. The CDR3 loop reads CASTSWGGTMNTEAFF. Here the CDR3 DNA reads TGTGCCAGCACCTCCTGGGGGGGGACAATGAACACTGAAGCTTTCTTT.

The gene calls are TRBV24-1 and TRBJ2-7; D assignment may be TRBD1 or TRBD2 (5 bases each). Trimming pared 8 bases from V and 2 bases from J, leaving 18 bases between. Germline V gene lookup returns CDR1 KGHDR and CDR2 SFDVKD. CDR3 length: 15 residues. The CDR3 DNA follows: TGTGCCACCACCGAGGGACGGGGTGTCGCCTACGAGCAGTACTTC. Translated: CATTEGRGVAYEQYF.

The J gene is TRBJ1-4, the V gene TRBV6-4; D unclear. Trimming stripped 5 bases from V and 6 bases from J, with 13 bases between. Germline values: CDR1 MRHNA, CDR2 SNTAGT. This CDR3 has 14 residues. CDR3 bases: TGTGCCAGCAGTCGCCTATTCCGGGATGAAAAACTGTTTTTT. Its translation is CASSRLFRDEKLFF.

This chain links TRBV2 with TRBJ2-1; 15 bases line up with TRBD2. Germline-derived CDR1 and CDR2 are SNHLY and FYNNEI. This CDR3 is 15 amino acids long. The V segment lost 6 bases and the J segment 6 bases; nucleotides outside the gene matches: 3. CDR3 DNA sequence: TGTGCCAGCAGAGGGACTAGCGGGGGGACCAATGAGCAGTTCTTC. Amino acids: CASRGTSGGTNEQFF.

Concerning this clone: This CDR3 is also generated by other DNA sequences in the sample. V usage is TRBV7-2 and J usage is TRBJ1-1, with 9 bases aligning to TRBD1. J was trimmed by 11 bases and V by 0 bases; bases with no gene match: 1. The CDR3 covers 12 residues. The germline CDR1 and CDR2 sequences are SGHTA and FQGNSA. This chain's CDR3 is CASSLATGGAFF. CDR3 bases: TGTGCCAGCAGCTTAGCGACAGGGGGTGCTTTCTTT.

V usage is TRBV29-1 and J usage is TRBJ2-2, with D possibly called TRBD1 or TRBD2 (6 bases each). The germline CDR1 and CDR2 sequences are SQVTM and ANQGSEA. Trimming removed 4 bases at V and 7 bases at J, with 10 bases between. The CDR3 runs to 12 residues. CDR3 sequence: CSVARGRGELFF. In DNA, the CDR3 is TGCAGCGTTGCTCGGGGGCGCGGGGAGCTGTTTTTT.

For this clone: The junction differs from germline at one of its ends, possibly a read error. Here the CDR3 DNA reads TGTGCCAGCAGTTTCCTCCAATCGGACTTC. Translated: CASSFLQSDF. The J gene is TRBJ2-5, the V gene TRBV2; D is uncertain. The CDR3 spans 10 residues. CDR1 and CDR2 (germline): SNHLY, FYNNEI.

This sequence joins TRBV5-1 and TRBJ1-4, with D possibly TRBD1 on 5 matching bases. The CDR3 consists of 15 residues. Per the germline V gene, CDR1 is SGHRS and CDR2 is YFSETQ. The V gene lost 4 bases and the J gene lost 6 bases, with 16 bases spanning the gap. The CDR3, as DNA: TGCGCCAGCAGCAAGGGACGGGCCCGAGATGAAAAACTGTTTTTT. Translated, it gives CASSKGRARDEKLFF.